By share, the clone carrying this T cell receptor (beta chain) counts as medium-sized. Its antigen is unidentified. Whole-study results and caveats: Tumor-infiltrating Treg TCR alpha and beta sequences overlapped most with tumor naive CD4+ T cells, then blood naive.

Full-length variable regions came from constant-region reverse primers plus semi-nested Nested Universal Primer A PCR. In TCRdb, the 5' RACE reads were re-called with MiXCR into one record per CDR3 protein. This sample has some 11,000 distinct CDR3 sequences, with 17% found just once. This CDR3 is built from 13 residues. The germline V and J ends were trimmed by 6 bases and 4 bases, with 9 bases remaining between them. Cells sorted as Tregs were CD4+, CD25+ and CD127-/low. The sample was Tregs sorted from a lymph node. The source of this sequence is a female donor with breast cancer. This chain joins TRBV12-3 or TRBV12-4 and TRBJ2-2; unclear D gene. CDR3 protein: CASSNDGTGELFF. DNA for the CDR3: TGTGCCAGCAGCAACGACGGCACCGGGGAGCTGTTTTTT.